The rows below give T cell receptor beta chains drawn from one sample of a study of human T cells and chemical hapten exposure. From the RACE reads, TCRdb called clonotypes with MiXCR, one entry per CDR3 protein. The table has under 60,000 distinct CDR3 sequences, roughly 9.6% seen once. The sample in question was whole blood, obtained in connection with sensitization to the hapten diphenylcyclopropenone (DPC). Every receptor here comes from a woman in her forties with alopecia areata. Some clones in this sample may be carry-over from other donors' samples. CDR3s include the opening cysteine and the closing phenylalanine or tryptophan. D genes are given only for firm matches. Some rows mark clone size as missing; the rest say once, few, many or name a class of expanded clone.

V: TRBV3-1; D: TRBD2; J: TRBJ2-5; length: 15; size: NA; CDR3: CASSQPSGGRETQYF; DNA: TGTGCCAGCAGCCAACCTAGCGGGGGTAGAGAGACCCAGTACTTC
V: TRBV19; D: NA; J: TRBJ2-7; length: 15; size: few; CDR3: CASSRAPRSSYEQYF; DNA: TGTGCCAGTAGTCGGGCCCCGAGGTCTTCCTACGAGCAGTACTTC
V: TRBV6-6; D: NA; J: TRBJ1-3; length: 14; size: many; CDR3: CASSYSGSRNTIYF; DNA: TGTGCCAGCAGTTACTCTGGCAGCCGAAACACCATATATTTT
V: TRBV27; D: NA; J: TRBJ2-7; length: 16; size: many; CDR3: CASSLSLGNPAYEQYF; DNA: TGTGCCAGCAGTTTATCTCTGGGGAATCCGGCCTACGAGCAGTACTTC
V: TRBV6-2/TRBV6-3; D: NA; J: TRBJ1-2; length: 13; size: many; CDR3: CASSSGSNNGYTF; DNA: TGTGCCAGCAGTTCGGGGAGTAACAATGGCTACACCTTC
V: TRBV9; D: TRBD1; J: TRBJ2-5; length: 15; size: many; CDR3: CASSVDGTGQETQYF; DNA: TGTGCCAGCAGCGTAGATGGGACAGGGCAAGAGACCCAGTACTTC
V: TRBV7-9; D: NA; J: TRBJ2-5; length: 14; size: few; CDR3: CASSRRGGEETQYF; DNA: TGTGCCAGCAGCCGCAGGGGGGGCGAAGAGACCCAGTACTTC
V: TRBV18; D: TRBD2; J: TRBJ2-5; length: 19; size: few; CDR3: CASSPPAPGLAAYQETQYF; DNA: TGTGCCAGCTCACCCCCAGCCCCGGGACTAGCGGCGTACCAAGAGACCCAGTACTTC
V: TRBV2; D: TRBD2; J: TRBJ2-5; length: 13; size: few; CDR3: CASRPGLQETQYF; DNA: TGTGCCAGCAGACCGGGACTACAAGAGACCCAGTACTTC
V: TRBV6-6; D: TRBD1; J: TRBJ1-5; length: 17; size: NA; CDR3: CASSSGGTVLSNQPQHF; DNA: TGTGCCAGCAGTTCAGGAGGGACAGTCCTTAGCAATCAGCCCCAGCATTTT
V: TRBV20-1; D: TRBD2; J: TRBJ2-7; length: 13; size: many; CDR3: CSARGLAVYEQYF; DNA: TGCAGTGCTAGGGGACTAGCGGTCTACGAGCAGTACTTC
V: TRBV10-2; D: NA; J: TRBJ2-3; length: 14; size: many; CDR3: CASSRATNTDTQYF; DNA: TGCGCCAGCAGTAGGGCTACCAACACAGATACGCAGTATTTT
V: TRBV2; D: TRBD2; J: TRBJ2-1; length: 16; size: NA; CDR3: CASSEVTSGAWVEQFF; DNA: TGTGCCAGCAGTGAAGTCACTAGCGGGGCCTGGGTTGAGCAGTTCTTC
V: TRBV6-6; D: TRBD2; J: TRBJ2-3; length: 16; size: NA; CDR3: CASSYGTSGDLDTQYF; DNA: TGTGCCAGCAGTTACGGGACTAGCGGGGATTTGGATACGCAGTATTTT
V: TRBV28; D: NA; J: TRBJ2-5; length: 13; size: NA; CDR3: CASSLDHGETQYF; DNA: TGTGCCAGCAGTTTAGACCATGGGGAGACCCAGTACTTC
V: TRBV20-1; D: TRBD1; J: TRBJ1-5; length: 13; size: many; CDR3: CSATTGVDQPQHF; DNA: TGCAGTGCTACGACAGGGGTGGATCAGCCCCAGCATTTT
V: TRBV13; D: NA; J: TRBJ2-7; length: 15; size: few; CDR3: CASSGGGGDSYEQYF; DNA: TGTGCCAGCAGCGGAGGGGGAGGAGACTCCTACGAGCAGTACTTC
V: TRBV12-3/TRBV12-4; D: NA; J: TRBJ1-2; length: 13; size: NA; CDR3: CASSPGANYGYTF; DNA: TGTGCCAGCTCCCCGGGGGCTAACTATGGCTACACCTTC
V: TRBV3-1; D: NA; J: TRBJ1-5; length: 12; size: few; CDR3: CASSRSNQPQHF; DNA: TGTGCCAGCAGCCGTAGCAATCAGCCCCAGCATTTT
V: TRBV10-1; D: TRBD2; J: TRBJ2-7; length: 13; size: NA; CDR3: CASSLAGDYEQYF; DNA: TGCGCCAGCAGTTTAGCGGGAGACTACGAGCAGTACTTC
V: TRBV7-9; D: TRBD2; J: TRBJ2-1; length: 16; size: many; CDR3: CASSTDSGRSYNEQFF; DNA: TGTGCCAGCAGCACCGATAGCGGGAGATCCTACAATGAGCAGTTCTTC
V: TRBV5-6; D: NA; J: TRBJ2-3; length: 15; size: few; CDR3: CASSSGTATRDTQYF; DNA: TGTGCCAGCAGTTCCGGGACGGCGACGCGCGATACGCAGTATTTT
V: TRBV10-3; D: TRBD1; J: TRBJ2-2; length: 15; size: few; CDR3: CAIKETGVRTGELFF; DNA: TGTGCCATCAAGGAGACAGGGGTACGGACCGGGGAGCTGTTTTTT
V: TRBV7-8; D: NA; J: TRBJ1-5; length: 16; size: NA; CDR3: CASSLGGGAYNQPQHF; DNA: TGTGCCAGCAGCTTAGGAGGGGGGGCATACAATCAGCCCCAGCATTTT
V: TRBV5-1; D: NA; J: TRBJ1-6; length: 15; size: few; CDR3: CASSPYGGVNSPLHF; DNA: TGCGCCAGCAGCCCCTATGGGGGCGTTAATTCACCCCTCCACTTT
V: TRBV20-1; D: NA; J: TRBJ2-3; length: 13; size: many; CDR3: CSASDTGTDTQYF; DNA: TGCAGTGCTTCCGACACCGGCACAGATACGCAGTATTTT
V: TRBV6-2/TRBV6-3; D: TRBD1; J: TRBJ1-5; length: 16; size: NA; CDR3: CASSPHRTGNNQPQHF; DNA: TGTGCCAGCAGTCCGCACCGGACAGGGAACAATCAGCCCCAGCATTTT
V: TRBV18; D: TRBD2; J: TRBJ2-7; length: 16; size: few; CDR3: CASSPAYGLAGSEQYF; DNA: TGTGCCAGCTCACCAGCCTACGGACTAGCGGGTTCCGAGCAGTACTTC
V: TRBV12-3/TRBV12-4; D: NA; J: TRBJ1-3; length: 15; size: few; CDR3: CASSPPRISGNTIYF; DNA: TGTGCCAGCAGTCCCCCCCGGATCTCTGGAAACACCATATATTTT
V: TRBV5-1; D: NA; J: TRBJ2-6; length: 18; size: NA; CDR3: CASSNLDSGLFQANVLTF; DNA: TGCGCCAGCAGCAACCTGGACAGTGGCCTTTTTCAGGCCAACGTCCTGACTTTC
V: TRBV18; D: TRBD1; J: TRBJ1-1; length: 13; size: many; CDR3: CASQIGTETEAFF; DNA: TGTGCCAGCCAAATCGGGACAGAGACTGAAGCTTTCTTT
V: TRBV12-3/TRBV12-4; D: NA; J: TRBJ2-1; length: 14; size: many; CDR3: CASSESGTPPEQFF; DNA: TGTGCCAGCAGTGAATCCGGGACTCCCCCCGAGCAGTTCTTC
V: TRBV28; D: NA; J: TRBJ1-1; length: 14; size: NA; CDR3: CASSLGAVNTEAFF; DNA: TGTGCCAGCAGTTTAGGGGCAGTGAACACTGAAGCTTTCTTT
V: TRBV18; D: TRBD1; J: TRBJ1-4; length: 14; size: many; CDR3: CASSLGQADEKLFF; DNA: TGTGCCAGCTCACTGGGACAGGCGGATGAAAAACTGTTTTTT
V: TRBV12-3/TRBV12-4; D: NA; J: TRBJ1-2; length: 12; size: many; CDR3: CASSLGSYGYTF; DNA: TGTGCCAGCAGTCTGGGGAGCTATGGCTACACCTTC
V: TRBV28; D: TRBD2; J: TRBJ2-3; length: 14; size: NA; CDR3: CASSRAGPTDTQYF; DNA: TGTGCCAGCAGTCGAGCGGGGCCCACAGATACGCAGTATTTT
V: TRBV7-8; D: NA; J: TRBJ2-7; length: 13; size: many; CDR3: CASSSTFSYEQYF; DNA: TGTGCCAGCAGCTCCACGTTCTCCTACGAGCAGTACTTC
V: TRBV11-2; D: NA; J: TRBJ2-7; length: 16; size: few; CDR3: CASSPISRRNSYEQYF; DNA: TGTGCCAGCAGCCCTATTTCCCGGCGGAACTCCTACGAGCAGTACTTC
V: TRBV20-1; D: NA; J: TRBJ2-7; length: 12; size: few; CDR3: CSARVAGYEQYF; DNA: TGCAGTGCTAGAGTCGCGGGGTACGAGCAGTACTTC
V: TRBV28; D: NA; J: TRBJ2-1; length: 15; size: few; CDR3: CASSLDPSSYNEQFF; DNA: TGTGCCAGCAGTTTGGACCCAAGCTCCTACAATGAGCAGTTCTTC
V: TRBV6-2/TRBV6-3; D: NA; J: TRBJ2-2; length: 16; size: few; CDR3: CASSYPARAGTGELFF; DNA: TGTGCCAGCAGTTACCCCGCCCGGGCTGGCACCGGGGAGCTGTTTTTT
V: TRBV30; D: TRBD2; J: TRBJ2-1; length: 14; size: NA; CDR3: CAWSVLAGYNERFF; DNA: TGTGCCTGGAGTGTACTAGCGGGGTACAATGAGCGGTTCTTC
V: TRBV5-1; D: NA; J: TRBJ1-1; length: 15; size: many; CDR3: CASSPRTDRVSEAFF; DNA: TGCGCCAGCAGCCCCCGGACAGACCGTGTCTCTGAAGCTTTCTTT
V: TRBV24-1; D: NA; J: TRBJ2-1; length: 15; size: NA; CDR3: CATSGQGEGYNEQFF; DNA: TGTGCCACCAGTGGTCAGGGGGAGGGATACAATGAGCAGTTCTTC
V: TRBV28; D: NA; J: TRBJ2-3; length: 14; size: NA; CDR3: CASSLSGRTDTQYF; DNA: TGTGCCAGCAGTTTAAGTGGGAGAACAGATACGCAGTATTTT
V: TRBV29-1; D: TRBD1; J: TRBJ2-2; length: 16; size: few; CDR3: CSVRQGRDLGTGELFF; DNA: TGCAGCGTTCGACAGGGGCGCGATTTGGGCACCGGGGAGCTGTTTTTT
V: TRBV24-1; D: TRBD1; J: TRBJ2-2; length: 16; size: few; CDR3: CATSDSKQTGAGELFF; DNA: TGTGCCACCAGTGATTCTAAACAGACAGGGGCCGGGGAGCTGTTTTTT
V: TRBV28; D: TRBD2; J: TRBJ2-1; length: 15; size: many; CDR3: CASSSQVAGTDEQFF; DNA: TGTGCCAGCAGTTCTCAGGTAGCGGGAACCGATGAGCAGTTCTTC
V: TRBV6-6; D: NA; J: TRBJ2-7; length: 14; size: few; CDR3: CASSWLVGDDEQYF; DNA: TGTGCCAGCAGTTGGTTGGTAGGGGACGACGAGCAGTACTTC
V: TRBV6-6; D: NA; J: TRBJ2-3; length: 15; size: few; CDR3: CASSLRGTYTDTQYF; DNA: TGTGCCAGCAGCCTTCGGGGGACTTACACAGATACGCAGTATTTT
V: TRBV27; D: NA; J: TRBJ1-4; length: 14; size: NA; CDR3: CASSHDRSNEKLFF; DNA: TGTGCCAGCAGCCACGACAGGAGTAATGAAAAACTGTTTTTT
V: TRBV11-2; D: NA; J: TRBJ2-3; length: 15; size: many; CDR3: CASSLHQVGTDTQYF; DNA: TGTGCCAGCAGCTTACACCAGGTCGGGACAGATACGCAGTATTTT
V: TRBV12-3/TRBV12-4; D: TRBD1; J: TRBJ2-1; length: 15; size: many; CDR3: CASSSAGTGYNEQFF; DNA: TGTGCCAGCAGTTCCGCCGGGACAGGGTACAATGAGCAGTTCTTC